The entry below gives a single T cell receptor (beta chain) sequence along with its context. Its recognized antigen is unknown. Base qualities are missing; no much larger clone stands one base away. These data belong to a study of STAT5B mutations in CD4+ large granular lymphocyte leukemia (dated by TCRdb to between 2021 and 2022). Concerning the study at large: When cryopreserved patient cells were available, CD8+ cells were depleted as a first step, and selection with anti-CD4 microbeads followed. The study compared the TCRbeta repertoires of patients with CD4+ T-cell large granular lymphocyte leukemia against the TCRbeta repertoires of healthy blood donors. The purity of purified fractions was confirmed by flow cytometry on FACSCanto II or FACSVerse to exceed 95% among lymphocytes.

The paper as a whole reports these results and caveats: Patient cell sources were heterogeneous, and only six or seven CD4-sorted patient samples entered the clonality comparison with healthy controls. Data were not HLA-matched; higher clonality in CD4+ versus CD8+ T-LGLL could reflect the relatively small sample size. Main leukemic clonotypes were private to each patient, although 25% to 30% of the main leukemic clonotypes were found at low frequency in the non-leukemic repertoires of other patients. TRBV06-family usage was enriched among the top patient clones (8/27) compared with healthy controls (2/35). Greater clonality appeared to be present in CD4-sorted patient repertoires than in healthy CD4+ repertoires, and the difference was retained after the putative leukemic clones were removed.

The immunoSEQ assay at survey resolution was applied to genomic DNA for sequencing of TCRbeta rearrangements. The study's own analysis went as follows. Clonotypes representing more than 5% of the repertoire were considered putative leukemic clones, and around 55 such clones were identified across fewer than 30 patients. In the TCR sequencing data, the lowest productive clonotype frequency that could be detected was 2.59 x 10-5. Only productive TCRbeta rearrangements, defined as complete and in-frame sequences, were included in the analyses. The clonality of each sample was calculated as Simpson clonality in the immunoSEQ Analyzer version 3.0. Clones were binned by frequency as very rare, small, medium, large (1-20%) or hyperexpanded (>20%). OLGA 1.2.3 estimated generation probabilities, VDJtools produced V-gene circos plots, VDJdb was queried for specificities, and GLIPH identified CDR3 motifs. Entries here come from immuneACCESS through TCRdb and include only in-frame sequences with V and J called. Some clones fail to appear in such tables; in the studies checked, an unresolved V gene covers under half of the shortfall, and the cause of the remainder is unknown. The V and J calls and the clone size are those of that table, but D and trimming were determined from the DNA. This sample gives thousands of clones in total; about two thirds of them show up just once. Approximately 2.1% of the sample is in the top ten clones.

The CD4+ T-LGLL patients were recruited through hematology units in Padova (Italy), Helsinki (Finland) and Shinshu (Japan). Patient samples were bead-purified CD4+, CD4+CD8+, CD57+ or CD56+ fractions, or unselected PBMC, depending on sample availability. The TCRbeta data from patients were combined with somatic STAT5B mutation profiles that came from deep amplicon sequencing of the same DNA. All TCR-sequenced material derived from peripheral blood: patient blood samples and healthy donor buffy coats. Peripheral blood mononuclear cells were isolated by Ficoll-Hypaque gradient centrifugation. The Gentra Puregene Cell and Tissue kit was used to extract genomic DNA, and a Qubit 2.0 fluorometer was used to measure the amount of genomic DNA. The junction shows trimming of 4 bases on V and 3 bases on J, and the gene matches do not reach 13 bases of it. CDR1 and CDR2 are read off the germline V gene (reference sequence) as SEHNR and FQNEAQ. Counted from cysteine to phenylalanine, this CDR3 has 18 amino acids. This entry keeps only the CDR3 DNA: 54 bases, framed from base 1.

The TCR sequence derives from a woman in her sixties or seventies with CD4+ T-cell large granular lymphocyte leukemia. The sequencing input was PBMCs. The chain employs TRBV7-9 and TRBJ2-1; the junction holds 9 bases that match TRBD1. The nucleotide sequence is given as TGTGCCAGCAGCTCATTCGACTTATGGGACAGGGACTACAATGAGCAGTTCTTC. The translation is CASSSFDLWDRDYNEQFF.